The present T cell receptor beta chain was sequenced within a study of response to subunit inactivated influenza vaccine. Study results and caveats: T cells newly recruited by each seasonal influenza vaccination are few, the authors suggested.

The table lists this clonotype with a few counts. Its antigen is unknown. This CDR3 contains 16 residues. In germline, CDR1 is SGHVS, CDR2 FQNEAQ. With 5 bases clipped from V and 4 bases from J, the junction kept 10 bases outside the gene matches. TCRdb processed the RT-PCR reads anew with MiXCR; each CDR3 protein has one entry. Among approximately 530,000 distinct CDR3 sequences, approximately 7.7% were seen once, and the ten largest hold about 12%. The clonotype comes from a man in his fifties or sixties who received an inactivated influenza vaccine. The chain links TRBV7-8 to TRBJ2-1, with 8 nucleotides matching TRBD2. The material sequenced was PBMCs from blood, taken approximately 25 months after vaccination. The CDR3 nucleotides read TGTGCCAGCAGCCCAGAGAACAGCGGGAGTTACAATGAGCAGTTCTTC. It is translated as CASSPENSGSYNEQFF.